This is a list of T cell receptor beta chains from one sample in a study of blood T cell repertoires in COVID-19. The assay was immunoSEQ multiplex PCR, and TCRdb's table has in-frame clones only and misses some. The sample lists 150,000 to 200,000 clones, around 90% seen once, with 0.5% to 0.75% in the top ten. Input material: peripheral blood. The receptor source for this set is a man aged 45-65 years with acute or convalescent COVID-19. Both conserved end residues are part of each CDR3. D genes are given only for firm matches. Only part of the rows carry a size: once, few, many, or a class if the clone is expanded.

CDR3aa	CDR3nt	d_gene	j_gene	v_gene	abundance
CASSVSGRALDTQYF	TGCGCCAGCAGCGTTAGCGGGAGGGCCCTTGATACGCAGTATTTT	TRBD2	TRBJ2-3	TRBV5-1	-
CASSKAGQETQYF	TGTGCCAGCAGCAAAGCGGGACAAGAGACCCAGTACTTC	TRBD2	TRBJ2-5	TRBV5-5	-
CASSPQGGSNQPQHF	TGTGCCAGCAGCCCACAGGGAGGGAGCAATCAGCCCCAGCATTTT	-	TRBJ1-5	TRBV9	once
CASFKGQGVTGYTF	TGTGCCAGCTTTAAAGGACAGGGGGTTACTGGCTACACCTTC	TRBD1	TRBJ1-2	TRBV28	once
CASSISLYTGELFF	TGTGCCAGTAGTATTAGTCTTTACACCGGGGAGCTGTTTTTT	-	TRBJ2-2	TRBV19	-
CASSYSTDYSEKLFF	TGTGCCAGCAGTTACTCGACGGACTATAGCGAAAAACTGTTTTTT	-	TRBJ1-4	TRBV6-7	-
CASSPSGMGNSPLHF	TGTGCCAGCAGCCCGTCAGGGATGGGTAATTCACCCCTCCACTTT	-	TRBJ1-6	TRBV3-1/TRBV3-2	-
CASSRDVQPYEQYF	TGTGCCAGCAGCCGAGACGTACAGCCCTACGAGCAGTACTTC	-	TRBJ2-7	TRBV7-9	-
CAISEGADYGYTF	TGTGCCATCAGTGAGGGGGCGGACTATGGCTACACCTTC	-	TRBJ1-2	TRBV10-3	once
CASRRTNEAFF	TGTGCCAGCAGGAGGACAAACGAAGCTTTCTTT	-	TRBJ1-1	TRBV6-5	-
CASSIRDSYNEQFF	TGTGCCAGCAGCATCCGGGACTCCTACAATGAGCAGTTCTTC	-	TRBJ2-1	TRBV21-1	-
CASSLLAREEAFF	TGTGCCAGCAGTTTGTTGGCACGGGAAGAAGCTTTCTTT	-	TRBJ1-1	TRBV12-3/TRBV12-4	-
CSARVPDTQYF	TGCAGTGCTAGAGTCCCGGATACGCAGTATTTT	-	TRBJ2-3	TRBV20-1	once
CASSYRRWGGHQETQYF	TGTGCCAGCAGTTACCGTAGGTGGGGGGGGCACCAAGAGACCCAGTACTTC	-	TRBJ2-5	TRBV6-2/TRBV6-3	-
CASSLVGLAGGPDTQYF	TGTGCCAGCAGCTTGGTCGGATTAGCGGGGGGGCCTGATACGCAGTATTTT	TRBD2	TRBJ2-3	TRBV5-5	once
CASRGSLTETQYF	TGTGCCAGCAGGGGCAGCCTTACAGAGACCCAGTACTTC	-	TRBJ2-5	TRBV6-1	-
CASNYKDSRAFF	TGTGCCAGCAACTATAAAGATTCTAGAGCTTTCTTT	-	TRBJ1-1	TRBV12-3/TRBV12-4	-
CASSLATGMNTGELFF	TGTGCCAGCAGCTTAGCGACAGGGATGAACACCGGGGAGCTGTTTTTT	TRBD1	TRBJ2-2	TRBV7-8	-
CSVPTGSGRAQYF	TGCAGCGTTCCTACAGGGTCTGGCAGGGCCCAGTACTTC	-	TRBJ2-5	TRBV29-1	-
CASSMISRTGQTGWGNQPQHF	TGTGCCAGTAGTATGATTAGTCGGACAGGACAAACGGGTTGGGGCAATCAGCCCCAGCATTTT	TRBD1	TRBJ1-5	TRBV19	-
CASSEGGEDTEAFF	TGTGCCAGCAGTGAAGGGGGAGAGGACACTGAAGCTTTCTTT	-	TRBJ1-1	TRBV2	-
CATSRDLRQLSEKLFF	TGTGCCACCAGCAGAGATCTTCGACAGTTATCCGAAAAACTGTTTTTT	-	TRBJ1-4	TRBV15	-
CASRDRRLYGYTF	TGTGCCAGCCGGGACAGGAGACTTTATGGCTACACCTTC	TRBD1	TRBJ1-2	TRBV27	-
CASSLRLGQNTGELFF	TGTGCCAGCAGTTTGCGCCTTGGACAGAACACCGGGGAGCTGTTTTTT	-	TRBJ2-2	TRBV6-5	-
CASSGAPDAREKLFF	TGTGCCAGCAGTGGGGCGCCAGACGCACGTGAAAAACTGTTTTTT	-	TRBJ1-4	TRBV2	-
CASSQGHRGGTGPPGELFF	TGTGCCAGCAGCCAAGGACATCGGGGCGGGACAGGTCCCCCCGGGGAGCTGTTTTTT	TRBD1	TRBJ2-2	TRBV4-2	-
CASSMNTGSNTGELFF	TGTGCCAGTAGTATGAACACAGGGTCGAACACCGGGGAGCTGTTTTTT	-	TRBJ2-2	TRBV19	-
CASSDSYSNQPQHF	TGTGCCAGTAGCGACAGTTATAGCAATCAGCCCCAGCATTTT	-	TRBJ1-5	TRBV19	-
CASSPRLSYEQYF	TGTGCCAGCAGCCCCCGACTCTCCTACGAGCAGTACTTC	-	TRBJ2-7	TRBV7-9	few
CASSPGTPNQPQHF	TGTGCCAGCAGTCCCGGGACTCCCAATCAGCCCCAGCATTTT	-	TRBJ1-5	TRBV27	-
CASSPGLMTEAFF	TGCGCCAGCAGCCCGGGACTTATGACTGAAGCTTTCTTT	-	TRBJ1-1	TRBV4-1	-
CASRFYSDPRPFF	TGTGCCAGCAGATTTTACAGTGACCCCCGGCCGTTCTTC	-	TRBJ2-1	TRBV7-2	-
CASSLTGKDTNEQFF	TGTGCCAGCAGCTTAACAGGGAAAGATACCAATGAGCAGTTCTTC	-	TRBJ2-1	TRBV5-5	-
CASSETGQHNEQFF	TGTGCCAGCAGTGAAACTGGACAGCACAATGAGCAGTTCTTC	-	TRBJ2-1	TRBV25-1	-
CASSLGNRDRDF	TGCGCCAGCAGCTTGGGTAACCGGGACAGGGACTTC	TRBD1	TRBJ1-2	TRBV5-1	-
CASSDGGRDSGQGLDTQYF	TGTGCCAGCAGTGACGGGGGAAGAGACAGCGGACAGGGACTCGATACGCAGTATTTT	TRBD1	TRBJ2-3	TRBV6-4	-
CASSSTGESYEKLFF	TGTGCCAGTAGTTCAACAGGGGAGTCCTATGAAAAACTGTTTTTT	TRBD1	TRBJ1-4	TRBV19	-
CASRPRWSPLSYEQYF	TGTGCCAGCAGACCCAGGTGGTCCCCCCTCTCCTACGAGCAGTACTTC	-	TRBJ2-7	TRBV28	-
CASSVGGGNEQFF	TGCGCCAGCAGCGTTGGGGGCGGGAATGAGCAGTTCTTC	-	TRBJ2-1	TRBV5-1	-
CASGAGVDTQYF	TGTGCTAGTGGGGCAGGGGTAGATACGCAGTATTTT	-	TRBJ2-3	TRBV12-5	-